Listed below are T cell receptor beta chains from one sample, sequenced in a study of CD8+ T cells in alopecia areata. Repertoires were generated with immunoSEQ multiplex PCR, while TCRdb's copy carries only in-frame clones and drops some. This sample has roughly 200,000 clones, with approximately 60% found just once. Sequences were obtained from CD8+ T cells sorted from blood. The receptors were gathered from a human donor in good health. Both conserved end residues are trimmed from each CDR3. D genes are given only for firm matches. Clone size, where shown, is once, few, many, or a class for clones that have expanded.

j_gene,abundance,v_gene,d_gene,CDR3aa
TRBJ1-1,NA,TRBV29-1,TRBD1,SVEDRDRGEAF
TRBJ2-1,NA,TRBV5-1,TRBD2,ASSSIAGGSSYNEQF
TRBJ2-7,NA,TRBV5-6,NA,ASSPDSSYEQY
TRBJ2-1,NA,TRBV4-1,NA,ASSQGKLEQF
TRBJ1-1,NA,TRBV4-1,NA,ASSQAPGTTEAF
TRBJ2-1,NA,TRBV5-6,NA,ASSSVGPSNEQF
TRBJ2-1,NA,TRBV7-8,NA,ASRLSEGGSNEQF
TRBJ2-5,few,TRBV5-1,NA,ASSLSQEDQETQY
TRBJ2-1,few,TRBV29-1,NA,SVAGLEQF
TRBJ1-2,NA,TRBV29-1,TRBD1,SVDELAGGFGYT
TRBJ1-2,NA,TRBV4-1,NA,ASSQGQSTGYGYT
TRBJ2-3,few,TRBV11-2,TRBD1,ASSLGQGLRTDTQY
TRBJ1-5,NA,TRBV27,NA,ASSPGSSNQPQH
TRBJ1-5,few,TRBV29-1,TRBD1,SVEEQGTNQPQH
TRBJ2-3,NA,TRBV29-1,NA,SVDGNAGTDTQY
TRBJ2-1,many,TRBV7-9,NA,ASSLGGGSINEQF
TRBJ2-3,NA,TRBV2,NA,ASSEANYGQFLY
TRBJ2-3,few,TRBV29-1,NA,SVGGPQKADTQY
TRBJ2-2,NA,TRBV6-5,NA,ASSYGFGTGELF
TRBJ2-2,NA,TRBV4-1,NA,ASSPMPSNTGELF
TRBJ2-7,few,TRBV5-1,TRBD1,ASSLEGQGKDEQY
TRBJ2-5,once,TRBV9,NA,ASSVVGETQY
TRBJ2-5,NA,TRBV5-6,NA,ASSFGGAGPGETQY
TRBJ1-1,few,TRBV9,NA,ASSVARMTEAF
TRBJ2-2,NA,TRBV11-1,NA,ASSFDTGELF
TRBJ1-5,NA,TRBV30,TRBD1,AWSTGDNQPQH
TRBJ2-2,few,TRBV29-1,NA,SASRSTGELF
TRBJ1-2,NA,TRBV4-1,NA,ASSQGASSNYGYT
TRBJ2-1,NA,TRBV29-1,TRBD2,SVEDHRLAGEISLVDEQF
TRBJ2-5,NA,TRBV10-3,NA,AISVGPSYQETQY
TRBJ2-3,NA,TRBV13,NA,ASSLGPDTQY
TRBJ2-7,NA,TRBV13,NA,ASSLVGGAYEQY
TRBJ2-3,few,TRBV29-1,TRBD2,SVEDTAGADTQY
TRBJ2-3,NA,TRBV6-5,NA,ASGGGVSTDTQY
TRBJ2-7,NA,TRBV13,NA,ASSFTGSFYEQY
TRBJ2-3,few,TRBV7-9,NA,ASFPHEGGRSDTQY
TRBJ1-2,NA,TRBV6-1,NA,ASSEAERWGNYGYT
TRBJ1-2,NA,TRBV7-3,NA,ASSFLRRYGYT
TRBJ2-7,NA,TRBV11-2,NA,ASSLLYYEQY
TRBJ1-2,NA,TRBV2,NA,ASSLQGNGYT